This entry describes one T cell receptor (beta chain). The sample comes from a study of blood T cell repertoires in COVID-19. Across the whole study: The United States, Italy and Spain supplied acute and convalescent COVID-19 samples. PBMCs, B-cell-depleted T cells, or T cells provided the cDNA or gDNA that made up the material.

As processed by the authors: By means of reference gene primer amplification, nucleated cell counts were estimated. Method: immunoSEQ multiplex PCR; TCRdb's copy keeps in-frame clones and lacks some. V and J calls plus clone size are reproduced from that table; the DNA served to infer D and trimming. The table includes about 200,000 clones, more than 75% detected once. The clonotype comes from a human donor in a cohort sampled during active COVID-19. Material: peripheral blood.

In nucleotides, the CDR3 is TGTGCCAGCAGCTTAGGGACAGGCGCAGCCACGGGTGAAAAACTGTTTTTT. Protein product: CASSLGTGAATGEKLFF. This chain connects TRBV7-9 to TRBJ1-4, with TRBD1 matching 7 bases. The CDR3 extends over 17 amino acids. Unmatched junction bases numbered 12, after V lost 1 base and J lost 7 bases. Per the germline V gene, CDR1 is SEHNR and CDR2 is FQNEAQ (reference sequence). The full variable domain, rest sourced from reference TRBV7-9 and TRBJ1-4, is DTGVSQNPRHKITKRGQNVTFRCDPISEHNRLYWYRQTLGQGPEFLTYFQNEAQLEKSRLLSDRFSAERPKGSFSTLEIQRTEQGDSAMYLCASSLGTGAATGEKLFFGSGTQLSVL.